This T cell receptor (beta chain) comes out of a study of radiation and T cells in renal cell carcinoma. The protocol was immunoSEQ multiplex PCR, while the TCRdb copy is restricted to in-frame clones and leaves out a portion. This sample yields about 22,000 clones, of which 80% are seen a single time; around 42% belongs to the top ten. Time point meaning: baseline pretreatment blood. Treatment of the sample: 15 Gy SBRT to primary tumor, nephrectomy 4 weeks later. This specimen consisted of blood, obtained from a patient whose treatment included radiotherapy and nephrectomy. The TCR sequence derives from a man aged 60 to 69 with renal cell carcinoma.

The CDR3 protein is CAISDPGWETQYF. The CDR3 DNA reads as TGTGCCATCAGTGACCCAGGGTGGGAGACCCAGTACTTC. This chain connects TRBV10-3 to TRBJ2-5, with D possibly being TRBD1 (5 bases). Germline V gives CDR1 ENHRY, CDR2 SYGVKD. The CDR3 runs 13 residues. The ends were cut back, 3 bases at V and 5 bases at J, with 10 bases in the middle.